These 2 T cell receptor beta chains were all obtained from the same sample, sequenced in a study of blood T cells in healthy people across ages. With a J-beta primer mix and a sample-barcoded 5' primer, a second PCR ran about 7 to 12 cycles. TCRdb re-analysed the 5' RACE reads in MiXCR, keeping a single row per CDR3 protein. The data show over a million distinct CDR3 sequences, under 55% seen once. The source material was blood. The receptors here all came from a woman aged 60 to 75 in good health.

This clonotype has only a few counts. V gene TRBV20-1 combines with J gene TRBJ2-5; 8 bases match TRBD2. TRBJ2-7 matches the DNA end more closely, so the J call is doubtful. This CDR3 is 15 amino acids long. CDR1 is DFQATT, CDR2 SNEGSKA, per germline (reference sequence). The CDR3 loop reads CSARDPAGEGYEQYF. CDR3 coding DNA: TGCAGTGCTAGAGACCCAGCGGGAGAGGGGTACGAGCAGTACTTC.

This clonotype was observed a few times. CDR3 sequence reads: CASSPGPRVGEQFF. In nucleotides, the CDR3 is TGTGCCAGCAGCCCCGGCCCCAGGGTCGGTGAGCAGTTCTTC. V and J are TRBV7-2 and TRBJ2-1; a weak D match, TRBD1 (5 bases). V was trimmed by 5 bases and J by 9 bases, leaving 17 bases between them. The germline gives CDR1 SGHTA, CDR2 FQGNSA. The CDR3 has 14 amino acids.